This paragraph covers one T cell receptor beta chain sequence. Its antigen is unknown. Researchers prepared the TRB cDNA libraries using 5' RACE with UMI labels. Reprocessing the 5' RACE reads, TCRdb reports a single entry for every CDR3 protein and omits DNA. This repertoire comprises 100,000 to 150,000 distinct CDR3 sequences; its ten largest clones make up roughly 0.29%. This record comes from a study of CXCR3-negative and CXCR3-positive naive CD8 T cells. About the research overall: For each library, about 1.5 +/- 0.3 million TRB reads were obtained, roughly 140 million in total.

Study-wide results and caveats: In naive cells, CXCR3-negative and CXCR3-positive subsets had similar TRBV-TRBJ usage; memory cells differed.

This CDR3 region has 15 residues. CDR1 MDHEN and CDR2 SYDVKM come from the germline V gene. The clonotype was recovered from a human donor in good health. Some clones in this sample may be carry-over from other donors' samples. This chain joins TRBV28 and TRBJ1-2. Sequencing was performed on naive CXCR3- CD8+ T cells from blood. The subset: CD45RO-CCR7+CD27+CD95- naive CD8+ T cells lacking CXCR3 (TNR3-). The CDR3 spells CASSLGTTFAYGYTF.